Shown below are 8 T cell receptor beta chains from a single sample sequenced in a study of OX40 agonist ivuxolimab in advanced cancers. TCRdb's copy holds only in-frame clones and misses some; the assay was immunoSEQ multiplex PCR. The table includes about 50,000 clones, about 90% detected once. Source: CD4+ or CD8+ T cells sorted from blood, taken in a trial of the OX40 agonist ivuxolimab. These TCRs come from an adult with an advanced solid tumor such as melanoma, head and neck, liver or kidney cancer.

This clone came up once. The rearrangement joins TRBV7-3 to TRBJ1-2; D remains ambiguous. There are 13 residues in the CDR3. Looked up from germline, CDR1 is SGHTA and CDR2 is FQGTGA. The ends were cut back, 5 bases at V and 0 bases at J, with 7 bases in the middle. This CDR3 reads CASSPGANYGYTF. The CDR3 DNA is TGTGCCAGCAGCCCAGGTGCTAACTATGGCTACACCTTC.

The CDR3 DNA is TGTGCCAGTAGTATTAAGCATGGCTACACCTTC. Translation gives CASSIKHGYTF. This chain joins TRBV19 and TRBJ1-2, with D hard to call. Germline values: CDR1 LNHDA, CDR2 SQIVND (reference sequence). The CDR3 contains 11 residues. V shed 3 bases and J shed 6 bases, with 5 bases lying between them. Based on the CDR3 plus reference TRBV19 and TRBJ1-2, the full variable domain is DGGITQSPKYLFRKEGQNVTLSCEQNLNHDAMYWYRQDPGQGLRLIYYSQIVNDFQKGDIAEGYSVSREKKESFPLTVTSAQKNPTAFYLCASSIKHGYTFGSGTRLTVV.

This chain joins TRBV29-1 and TRBJ1-1; D gene uncertain. With 7 bases removed from V and 3 bases from J, the gap between germline ends came to 6 bases. Germline CDR1 SQVTM, CDR2 ANQGSEA. The CDR3 runs 10 residues. As DNA, the CDR3 is TGCAGCGGGCGCGACACTGAAGCTTTCTTT. Translation: CSGRDTEAFF. Drawing the rest from reference TRBV29-1 and TRBJ1-1, the complete variable domain is SAVISQKPSRDICQRGTSLTIQCQVDSQVTMMFWYRQQPGQSLTLIATANQGSEATYESGFVIDKFPISRPNLTFSTLTVSNMSPEDSSIYLCSGRDTEAFFGQGTRLTVV.

V gene TRBV6-1 combines with J gene TRBJ1-5; unclear D gene. The CDR3 has 13 amino acids. V lost 5 bases, J lost 0 bases, and 5 bases lay in between. The V gene's germline CDR1 is MNHNS and CDR2 SASEGT. CDR3 region: CASSLTSNQPQHF. The CDR3 nucleotides are TGTGCCAGCAGTCTAACTAGCAATCAGCCCCAGCATTTT.

CDR3 protein: CASSETENTEAFF. Written as DNA, the CDR3 is TGTGCCAGCAGTGAAACGGAGAACACTGAAGCTTTCTTT. The chain joins TRBV6-5 to TRBJ1-1, with D unclear. Trimming removed 5 bases from V and 1 base from J, with 8 bases in between. Germline V gene lookup returns CDR1 MNHEY and CDR2 SVGAGI. The CDR3 has 13 residues.

The chain links TRBV7-6 to TRBJ2-7, with D perhaps assigned TRBD1 or TRBD2 (5 bases each). Germline V gene sequence: CDR1 SGHVS, CDR2 FNYEAQ. V gave up 5 bases and J gave up 2 bases, with 10 bases separating them. The CDR3 totals 13 residues. In DNA, the CDR3 is TGTGCCAGCAGCCCGGGACCCACCTACGAGCAGTACGTC. Protein product: CASSPGPTYEQYV.

The CDR3 spells CAISGGLSSYNEQFF. The CDR3 region has the DNA TGTGCCATCAGTGGGGGACTTAGCTCCTACAATGAGCAGTTCTTC. This chain joins TRBV10-3 and TRBJ2-1, with a tentative D call TRBD2 (6 bases). The germline V gene encodes CDR1 ENHRY and CDR2 SYGVKD. The CDR3 has 15 residues. V shed 4 bases and J shed 0 bases, with 10 bases lying between them.

The chain recombines TRBV6-5 with TRBJ2-2; the match to TRBD1 covers 8 bases. Germline CDR1 reads MNHEY; CDR2 reads SVGAGI. The V and J ends lost 2 bases and 9 bases, in that order; junction bases with no gene match: 11. The CDR3 length is 16 residues. DNA of the CDR3: TGTGCCAGCAGTTACCCTGGGACAGGACCTTTCCGGGAGCTGTTTTTT. Its translation is CASSYPGTGPFRELFF.